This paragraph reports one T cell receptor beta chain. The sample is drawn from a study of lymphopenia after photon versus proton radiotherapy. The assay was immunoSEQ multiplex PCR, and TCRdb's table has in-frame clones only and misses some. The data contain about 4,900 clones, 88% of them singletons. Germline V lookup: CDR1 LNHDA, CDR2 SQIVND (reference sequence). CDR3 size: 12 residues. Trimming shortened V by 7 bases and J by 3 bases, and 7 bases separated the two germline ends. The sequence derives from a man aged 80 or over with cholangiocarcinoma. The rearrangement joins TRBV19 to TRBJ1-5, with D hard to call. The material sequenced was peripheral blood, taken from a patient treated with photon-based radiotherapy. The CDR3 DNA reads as TGTGCCAGTACCTCCGTCAATCAGCCCCAGCATTTT. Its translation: CASTSVNQPQHF.